Listed below are T cell receptor beta chains from one sample, sequenced in a study of T-cell memory formation after mild COVID-19. TCRdb independently ran MiXCR on the 5' RACE reads; one entry per CDR3 protein. The sample has hundreds of thousands of distinct CDR3 sequences; under 8.5% are singletons. The sequenced sample was PBMCs or a T cell subset sorted from them (not recorded which). The receptors shown here come from a young man who had mild COVID-19 (a few samples of this study predate the infection). Cell type and time point are not known. Both conserved end residues are trimmed from each CDR3.

TRBV12-3/TRBV12-4 ASTTLGGGADQETQY
TRBV24-1 ATSDVGQGPEAF
TRBV20-1 SATSDRTHLYGYT
TRBV5-1 ASRMSLDPGYNEQF
TRBV5-1 ASSLAWGKITGELF
TRBV30 AWSQHPGTLNSPLH
TRBV25-1 ATGTAYEQY
TRBV5-1 ASSPYIDTTEAF
TRBV5-1 ASSPGQNYNEQF
TRBV19 ASTLNRYTEAF
TRBV5-1 ASSLDSSRYT
TRBV9 ASSVSSRTEAF
TRBV20-1 SARNRGQETQY
TRBV14 ASSRSGSLAGRRETQY
TRBV6-2/TRBV6-3 ASSSVVVVSTDTQY
TRBV12-2 ASRLPAPDRTYGYT
TRBV6-2/TRBV6-3 ASSHGLAGPSTDTQY
TRBV18 ASSPPLVTHPGTDTQY
TRBV10-3 AISRQDRGLQETQY
TRBV4-1 ASSVTPAGGTQY
TRBV20-1 SARGTAYGYT
TRBV7-2 ASSRDTWRTEAF
TRBV15 ATSRDQGQETQC
TRBV5-6 ASSGGLGALPYNEQF
TRBV19 ASSLPSGYTGELF
TRBV7-6 ASSLEANNSPLH
TRBV20-1 SASPSGGAMYNEQF
TRBV10-2 ASTAGATDTQY